This TCR beta chain was recovered during a study of shared clonotypes between healthy human individuals. About the study: Ranging from 18 to 49 in age, donors were two women and a few men.

The trim removed 2 bases at V and 7 bases at J, leaving 4 bases unmatched. The germline V gene has CDR1 SGHVS and CDR2 FQNEAQ. The CDR3 has 13 amino acids. Sequencing was performed with immunoSEQ multiplex PCR; in TCRdb, only in-frame clones are kept and a portion is missing. This sample has about 2 million clones; around 95% occur once, and the top ten carry roughly 0.13%. The genes are TRBV7-8 and TRBJ1-1; 7 nucleotides match TRBD1. The receptor's source is a young man in good health. Specimen: naive CD4+ T cells sorted from blood. The subset here: CD45RA+ positively selected. For the CDR3, the DNA is TGTGCCAGCAGCTTACGCGACAGGGTTGAAGCTTTCTTT. It specifies CASSLRDRVEAFF. Full variable domain (outside the CDR3, taken from reference TRBV7-8 and TRBJ1-1): GAGVSQSPRYKVAKRGQDVALRCDPISGHVSLFWYQQALGQGPEFLTYFQNEAQLDKSGLPSDRFFAERPEGSVSTLKIQRTQQEDSAVYLCASSLRDRVEAFFGQGTRLTVV.